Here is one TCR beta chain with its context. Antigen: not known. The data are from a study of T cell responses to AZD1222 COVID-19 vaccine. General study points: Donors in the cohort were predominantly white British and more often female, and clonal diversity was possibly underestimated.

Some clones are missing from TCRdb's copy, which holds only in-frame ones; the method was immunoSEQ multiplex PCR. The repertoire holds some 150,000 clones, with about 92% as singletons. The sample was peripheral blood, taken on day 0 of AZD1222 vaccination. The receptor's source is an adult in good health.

CDR3 nucleotide sequence: TGCAGCGCTACGAACACTGAAGCTTTCTTT. It specifies CSATNTEAFF. V and J are TRBV29-1 and TRBJ1-1; D unresolved. Germline CDR1 and CDR2: SQVTM and ANQGSEA. The ends were cut back, 7 bases at V and 1 base at J, with 4 bases in the middle. CDR3 length equals 10 residues. The variable domain in full, with the rest retrieved from reference TRBV29-1 and TRBJ1-1, is SAVISQKPSRDICQRGTSLTIQCQVDSQVTMMFWYRQQPGQSLTLIATANQGSEATYESGFVIDKFPISRPNLTFSTLTVSNMSPEDSSIYLCSATNTEAFFGQGTRLTVV.